This T cell receptor beta chain is drawn from a study of T-cell memory formation after mild COVID-19. Study at large: TCR clusters mostly belonged to single donors.

The CDR3 length is 14 residues. Germline lookup yields CDR1 SNHLY and CDR2 FYNNEI. V dropped 5 bases and J dropped 7; count of bases not matched to a gene: 9. Constant-segment primers served in 5'RACE that generated TCR alpha and TCR beta cDNA libraries bearing sample barcodes and UMIs. TCRdb itself ran the 5' RACE reads through MiXCR, one entry per CDR3 protein. Of around 400,000 distinct CDR3 sequences listed, less than 25% are singletons. The receptor was derived from an adult woman who had mild COVID-19 (a few samples of this study predate the infection). Cell type and time point are not known. The sequencing input was PBMCs or a T cell subset sorted from them (not recorded which). The chain couples TRBV2 to TRBJ1-2; 8 bases fit TRBD1. The CDR3: CASSTGQGASGYTF. CDR3 DNA: TGTGCCAGCAGTACGGGCCAGGGGGCATCTGGCTACACCTTC. Full variable domain (remainder filled in from reference TRBV2 and TRBJ1-2): EPEVTQTPSHQVTQMGQEVILRCVPISNHLYFYWYRQILGQKVEFLVSFYNNEISEKSEIFDDQFSVERPDGSNFTLKIRSTKLEDSAMYFCASSTGQGASGYTFGSGTRLTVV.